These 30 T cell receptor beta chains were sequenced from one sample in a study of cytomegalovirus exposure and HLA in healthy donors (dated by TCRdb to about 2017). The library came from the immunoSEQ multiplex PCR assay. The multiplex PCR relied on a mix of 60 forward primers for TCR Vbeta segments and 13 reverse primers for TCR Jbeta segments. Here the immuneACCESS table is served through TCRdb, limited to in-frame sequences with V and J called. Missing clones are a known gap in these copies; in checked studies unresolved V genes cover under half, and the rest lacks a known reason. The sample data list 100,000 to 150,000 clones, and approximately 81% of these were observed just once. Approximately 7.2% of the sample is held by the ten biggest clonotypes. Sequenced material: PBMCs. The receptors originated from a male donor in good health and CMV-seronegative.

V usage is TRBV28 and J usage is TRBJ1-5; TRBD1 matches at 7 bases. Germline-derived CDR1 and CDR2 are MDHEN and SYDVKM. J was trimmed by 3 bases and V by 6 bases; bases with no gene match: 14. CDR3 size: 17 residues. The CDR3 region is CASSLRQGGLVNQPQHF. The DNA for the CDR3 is TGTGCCAGCAGCCTTCGACAGGGAGGATTGGTCAATCAGCCCCAGCATTTT.

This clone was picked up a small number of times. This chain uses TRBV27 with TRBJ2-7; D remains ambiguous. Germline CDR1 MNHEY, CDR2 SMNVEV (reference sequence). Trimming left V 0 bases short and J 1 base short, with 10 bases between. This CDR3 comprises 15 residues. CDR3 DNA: TGTGCCAGCAGTTTATCGAGTCAGGCGTCCTACGAGCAGTACTTC. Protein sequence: CASSLSSQASYEQYF.

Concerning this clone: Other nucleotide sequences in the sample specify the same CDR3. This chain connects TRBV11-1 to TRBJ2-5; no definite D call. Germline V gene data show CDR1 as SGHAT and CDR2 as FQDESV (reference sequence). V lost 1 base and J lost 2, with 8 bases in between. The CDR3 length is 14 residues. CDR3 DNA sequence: TGTGCCAGCAGCTTAGGGGCATCACAAGAGACCCAGTACTTC. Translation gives CASSLGASQETQYF.

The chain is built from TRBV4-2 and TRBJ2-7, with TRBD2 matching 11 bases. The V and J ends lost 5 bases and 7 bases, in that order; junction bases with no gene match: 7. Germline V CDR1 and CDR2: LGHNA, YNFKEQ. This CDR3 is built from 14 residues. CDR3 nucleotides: TGTGCCAGCAGCGAGGGACTAGCGGTTATGGAGCAGTACTTC. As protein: CASSEGLAVMEQYF.

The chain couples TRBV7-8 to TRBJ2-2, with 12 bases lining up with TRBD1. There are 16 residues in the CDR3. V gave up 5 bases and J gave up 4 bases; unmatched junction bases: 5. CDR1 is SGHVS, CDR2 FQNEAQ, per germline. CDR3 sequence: CASSLGTGGRTGELFF. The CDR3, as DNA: TGTGCCAGCAGCCTGGGGACAGGGGGCCGCACCGGGGAGCTGTTTTTT. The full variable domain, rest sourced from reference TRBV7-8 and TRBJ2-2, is GAGVSQSPRYKVAKRGQDVALRCDPISGHVSLFWYQQALGQGPEFLTYFQNEAQLDKSGLPSDRFFAERPEGSVSTLKIQRTQQEDSAVYLCASSLGTGGRTGELFFGEGSRLTVL.

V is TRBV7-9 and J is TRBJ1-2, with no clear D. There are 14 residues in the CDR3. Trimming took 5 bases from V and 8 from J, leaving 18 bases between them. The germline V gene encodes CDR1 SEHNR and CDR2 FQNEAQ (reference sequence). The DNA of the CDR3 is TGTGCCAGCAGCACTCCCGGGGAAAGTGAGGGCTACACCTTC. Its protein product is CASSTPGESEGYTF.

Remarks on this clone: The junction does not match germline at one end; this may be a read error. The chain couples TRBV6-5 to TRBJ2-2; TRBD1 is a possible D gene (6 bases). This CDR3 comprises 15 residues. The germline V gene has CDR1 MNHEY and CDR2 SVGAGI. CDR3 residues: CASSYGRQGTGKLFF. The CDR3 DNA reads TGTGCCAGCAGTTACGGTCGGCAGGGGACCGGGAAGCTGTTTTTT.

DNA of the CDR3: TGTGCCAGCAGCTTGGCGGATCCAGCTAATGAAAAACTGTTTTTT. This codes for CASSLADPANEKLFF. The V and J genes are TRBV7-8 and TRBJ1-4; the D is unclear. Trimming left V 3 bases short and J 3 bases short, with 11 bases between. The CDR3 contains 15 residues. From germline, CDR1 is SGHVS and CDR2 FQNEAQ. The variable domain in full, with the rest retrieved from reference TRBV7-8 and TRBJ1-4, is GAGVSQSPRYKVAKRGQDVALRCDPISGHVSLFWYQQALGQGPEFLTYFQNEAQLDKSGLPSDRFFAERPEGSVSTLKIQRTQQEDSAVYLCASSLADPANEKLFFGSGTQLSVL.

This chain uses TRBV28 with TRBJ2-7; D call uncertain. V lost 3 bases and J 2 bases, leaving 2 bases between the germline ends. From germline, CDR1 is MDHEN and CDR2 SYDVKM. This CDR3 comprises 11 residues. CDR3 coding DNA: TGTGCCAGCAGTTTCGCCTACGAGCAGTACTTC. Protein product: CASSFAYEQYF. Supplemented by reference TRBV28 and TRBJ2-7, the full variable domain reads DVKVTQSSRYLVKRTGEKVFLECVQDMDHENMFWYRQDPGLGLRLIYFSYDVKMKEKGDIPEGYSVSREKKERFSLILESASTNQTSMYLCASSFAYEQYFGPGTRLTVT.

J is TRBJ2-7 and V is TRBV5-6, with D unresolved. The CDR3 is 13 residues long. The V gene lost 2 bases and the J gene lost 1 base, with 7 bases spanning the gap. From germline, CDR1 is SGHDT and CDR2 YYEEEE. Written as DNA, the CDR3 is TGTGCCAGCAGCTTTCAGGTATCCTACGAGCAGTACTTC. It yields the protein CASSFQVSYEQYF. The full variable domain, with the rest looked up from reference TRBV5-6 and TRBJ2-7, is DAGVTQSPTHLIKTRGQQVTLRCSPKSGHDTVSWYQQALGQGPQFIFQYYEEEERQRGNFPDRFSGHQFPNYSSELNVNALLLGDSALYLCASSFQVSYEQYFGPGTRLTVT.

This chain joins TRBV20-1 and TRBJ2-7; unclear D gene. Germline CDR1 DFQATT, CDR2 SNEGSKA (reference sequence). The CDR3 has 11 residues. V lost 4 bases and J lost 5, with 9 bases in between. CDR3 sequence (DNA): TGCAGTGCTACCCCGTTAAACGAGCAGTACTTC. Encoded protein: CSATPLNEQYF.

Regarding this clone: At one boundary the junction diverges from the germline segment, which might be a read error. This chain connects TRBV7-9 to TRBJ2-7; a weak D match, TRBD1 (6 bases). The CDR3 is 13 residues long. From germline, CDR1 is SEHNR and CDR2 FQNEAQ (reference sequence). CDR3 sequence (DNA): TGTTCCAGCAGCTTGACAGGAGTGGGGGAGCAGTACTTC. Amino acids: CSSSLTGVGEQYF.

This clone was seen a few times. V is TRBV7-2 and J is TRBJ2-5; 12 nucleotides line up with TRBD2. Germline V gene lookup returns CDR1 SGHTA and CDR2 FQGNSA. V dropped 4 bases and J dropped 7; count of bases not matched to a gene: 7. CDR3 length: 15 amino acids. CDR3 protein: CASSSLAGGSGTQYF. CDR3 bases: TGTGCCAGCAGCTCACTAGCGGGGGGCTCCGGGACCCAGTACTTC.

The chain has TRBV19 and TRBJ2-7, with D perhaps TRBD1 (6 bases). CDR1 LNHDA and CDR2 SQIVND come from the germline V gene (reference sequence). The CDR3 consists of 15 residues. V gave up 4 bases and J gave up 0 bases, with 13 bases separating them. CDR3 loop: CASSTVQGFSYEQYF. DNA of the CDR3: TGTGCCAGTAGTACCGTACAGGGCTTCTCCTACGAGCAGTACTTC. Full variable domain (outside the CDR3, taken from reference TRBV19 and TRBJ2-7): DGGITQSPKYLFRKEGQNVTLSCEQNLNHDAMYWYRQDPGQGLRLIYYSQIVNDFQKGDIAEGYSVSREKKESFPLTVTSAQKNPTAFYLCASSTVQGFSYEQYFGPGTRLTVT.

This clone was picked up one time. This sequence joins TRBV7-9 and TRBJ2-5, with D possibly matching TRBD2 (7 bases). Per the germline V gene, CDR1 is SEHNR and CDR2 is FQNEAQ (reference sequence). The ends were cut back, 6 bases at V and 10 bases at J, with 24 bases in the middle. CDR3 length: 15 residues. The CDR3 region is CASSFPPQGGGGQYF. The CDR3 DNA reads TGTGCCAGCAGTTTCCCACCCCAGGGAGGGGGAGGCCAGTACTTC.

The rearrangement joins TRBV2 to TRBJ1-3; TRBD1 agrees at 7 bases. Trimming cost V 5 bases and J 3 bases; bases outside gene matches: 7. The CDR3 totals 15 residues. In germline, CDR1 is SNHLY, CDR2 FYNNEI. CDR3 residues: CASSPTRDSGNTIYF. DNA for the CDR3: TGTGCCAGCAGTCCTACCCGGGACAGTGGAAACACCATATATTTT. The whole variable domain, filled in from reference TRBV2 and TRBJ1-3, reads EPEVTQTPSHQVTQMGQEVILRCVPISNHLYFYWYRQILGQKVEFLVSFYNNEISEKSEIFDDQFSVERPDGSNFTLKIRSTKLEDSAMYFCASSPTRDSGNTIYFGEGSWLTVV.

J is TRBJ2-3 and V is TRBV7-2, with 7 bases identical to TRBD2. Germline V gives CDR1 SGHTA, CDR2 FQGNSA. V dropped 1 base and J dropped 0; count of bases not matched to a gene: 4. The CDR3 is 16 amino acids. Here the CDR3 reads CASSLGGAGSTDTQYF. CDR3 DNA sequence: TGTGCCAGCAGCTTAGGAGGAGCGGGGAGCACAGATACGCAGTATTTT.

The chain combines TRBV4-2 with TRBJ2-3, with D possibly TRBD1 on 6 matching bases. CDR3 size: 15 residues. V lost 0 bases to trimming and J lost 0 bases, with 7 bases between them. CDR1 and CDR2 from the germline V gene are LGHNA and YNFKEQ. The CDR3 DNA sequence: TGTGCCAGCAGCCAAGAGGGGGCCAGCACAGATACGCAGTATTTT. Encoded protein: CASSQEGASTDTQYF.

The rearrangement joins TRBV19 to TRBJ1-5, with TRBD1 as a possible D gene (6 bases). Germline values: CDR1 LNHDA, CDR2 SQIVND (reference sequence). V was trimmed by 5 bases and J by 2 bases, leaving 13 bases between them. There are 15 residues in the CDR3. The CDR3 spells CASSFGGQGNQPQHF. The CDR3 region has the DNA TGTGCCAGTAGTTTCGGGGGGCAAGGCAATCAGCCCCAGCATTTT. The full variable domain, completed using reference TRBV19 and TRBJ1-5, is DGGITQSPKYLFRKEGQNVTLSCEQNLNHDAMYWYRQDPGQGLRLIYYSQIVNDFQKGDIAEGYSVSREKKESFPLTVTSAQKNPTAFYLCASSFGGQGNQPQHFGDGTRLSIL.

CDR3 nucleotide sequence: TGTGCCAGCAGTCCCCAGACAGGCTCTGGAAACACCATATATTTT. It is translated as CASSPQTGSGNTIYF. The chain carries TRBV28 and TRBJ1-3, with a weak D call TRBD1 (6 bases). CDR3 length equals 15 residues. The V and J ends lost 5 bases and 0 bases respectively, with 11 bases between them. Germline V gene lookup returns CDR1 MDHEN and CDR2 SYDVKM.

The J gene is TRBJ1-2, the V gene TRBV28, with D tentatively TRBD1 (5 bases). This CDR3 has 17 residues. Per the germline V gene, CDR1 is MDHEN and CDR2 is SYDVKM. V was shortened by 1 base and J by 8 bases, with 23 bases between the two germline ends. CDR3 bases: TGTGCCAGCAGTTTATCGAGTAACCTTGGGGGGATTATAGGCTACACCTTC. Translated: CASSLSSNLGGIIGYTF.

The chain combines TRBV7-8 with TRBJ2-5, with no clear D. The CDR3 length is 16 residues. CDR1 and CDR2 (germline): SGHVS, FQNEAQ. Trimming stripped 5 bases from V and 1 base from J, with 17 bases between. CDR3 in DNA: TGTGCCAGCAGCCCGTTGGGCCGGCAGATCCAAGAGACCCAGTACTTC. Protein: CASSPLGRQIQETQYF.

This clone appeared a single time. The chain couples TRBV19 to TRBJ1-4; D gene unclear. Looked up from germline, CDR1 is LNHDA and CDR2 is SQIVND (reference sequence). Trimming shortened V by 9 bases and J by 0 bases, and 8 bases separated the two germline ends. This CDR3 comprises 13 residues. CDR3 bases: TGTGCCAGCGGAGTTGCAACTAATGAAAAACTGTTTTTT. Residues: CASGVATNEKLFF.

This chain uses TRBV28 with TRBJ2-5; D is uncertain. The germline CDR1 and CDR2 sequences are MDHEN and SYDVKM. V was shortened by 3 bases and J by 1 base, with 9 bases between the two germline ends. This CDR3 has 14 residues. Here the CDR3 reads CASSLAPGQETQYF. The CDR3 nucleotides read TGTGCCAGCAGTTTGGCCCCGGGCCAAGAGACCCAGTACTTC.

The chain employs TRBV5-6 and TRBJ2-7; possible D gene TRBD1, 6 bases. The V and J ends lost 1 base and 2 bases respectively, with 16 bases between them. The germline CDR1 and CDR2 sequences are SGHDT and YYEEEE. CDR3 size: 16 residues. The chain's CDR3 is CASSLWGSGTTYEQYF. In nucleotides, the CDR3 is TGTGCCAGCAGCTTGTGGGGTTCCGGGACAACCTACGAGCAGTACTTC. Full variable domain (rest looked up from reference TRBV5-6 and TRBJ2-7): DAGVTQSPTHLIKTRGQQVTLRCSPKSGHDTVSWYQQALGQGPQFIFQYYEEEERQRGNFPDRFSGHQFPNYSSELNVNALLLGDSALYLCASSLWGSGTTYEQYFGPGTRLTVT.

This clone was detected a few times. CDR3 in amino acids: CASSVEQATSGNTIYF. The CDR3 nucleotides read TGTGCCAGCAGCGTAGAGCAGGCGACCTCTGGAAACACCATATATTTT. The chain employs TRBV9 and TRBJ1-3; D call uncertain. The V and J ends lost 0 bases and 0 bases respectively, with 10 bases between them. The CDR3 loop spans 16 amino acids. The germline V gene encodes CDR1 SGDLS and CDR2 YYNGEE.

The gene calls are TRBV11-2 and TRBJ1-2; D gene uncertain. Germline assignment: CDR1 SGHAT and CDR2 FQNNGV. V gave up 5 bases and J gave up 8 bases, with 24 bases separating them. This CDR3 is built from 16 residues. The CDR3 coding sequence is TGTGCCAGCAGCCCCGGAGCAACCGTCCCCAGTCGGGGCTACACCTTC. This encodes CASSPGATVPSRGYTF.

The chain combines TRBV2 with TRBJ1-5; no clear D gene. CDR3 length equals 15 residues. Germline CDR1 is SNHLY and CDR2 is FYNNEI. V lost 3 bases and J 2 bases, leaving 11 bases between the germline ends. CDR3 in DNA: TGTGCCAGCAGTGAGCAGAATTTTGGCAATCAGCCCCAGCATTTT. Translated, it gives CASSEQNFGNQPQHF.

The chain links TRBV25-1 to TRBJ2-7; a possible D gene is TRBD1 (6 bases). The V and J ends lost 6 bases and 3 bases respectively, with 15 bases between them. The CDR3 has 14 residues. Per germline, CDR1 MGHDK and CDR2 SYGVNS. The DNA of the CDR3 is TGTGCCAGCAGGCCCACAGGGCTACTCTACGAGCAGTACTTC. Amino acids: CASRPTGLLYEQYF.

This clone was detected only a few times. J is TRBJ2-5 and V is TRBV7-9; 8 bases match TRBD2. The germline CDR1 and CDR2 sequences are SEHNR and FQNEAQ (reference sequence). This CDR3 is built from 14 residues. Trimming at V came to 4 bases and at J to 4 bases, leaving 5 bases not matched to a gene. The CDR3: CASSSLAGRETQYF. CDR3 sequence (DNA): TGTGCCAGCAGCTCCTTAGCGGGAAGAGAGACCCAGTACTTC.